This is a list of T cell receptor beta chains from one sample in a study of shared clonotypes between healthy human individuals. Profiling relied on immunoSEQ multiplex PCR, and the TCRdb table lists in-frame clones only, not all of them. The sample has roughly 2 million clones, about 95% seen once; the top ten hold 0.9% to 1.3%. Specimen: naive CD8+ T cells sorted from blood. The receptors were gathered from a man between 18 and 29 years old in good health. CDR3s include the opening cysteine and the closing phenylalanine or tryptophan. Fields, in order: J gene, D gene, clone size, V gene, CDR3 protein, CDR3 DNA. The D gene is left open where the match is weak. Only some rows state a clone size, as once, few, many or a class for expanded clones.

j_gene: TRBJ2-7; d_gene: -; abundance: -; v_gene: TRBV4-3; CDR3aa: CASSHDTGTIYEQYF; CDR3nt: TGCGCCAGCAGCCACGACACCGGGACAATTTACGAGCAGTACTTC
j_gene: TRBJ2-1; d_gene: TRBD2; abundance: -; v_gene: TRBV5-4; CDR3aa: CASSLLWAGGPHNEQFF; CDR3nt: TGTGCCAGCAGCTTGCTATGGGCGGGGGGGCCCCACAATGAGCAGTTCTTC
j_gene: TRBJ2-2; d_gene: -; abundance: -; v_gene: TRBV19; CDR3aa: CASRQPPSTGELFF; CDR3nt: TGTGCCAGTAGACAACCTCCCAGCACCGGGGAGCTGTTTTTT
j_gene: TRBJ2-3; d_gene: -; abundance: -; v_gene: TRBV27; CDR3aa: CASGGNRVGNTQYF; CDR3nt: TGTGCCAGCGGAGGGAACAGGGTTGGTAATACGCAGTATTTT
j_gene: TRBJ2-7; d_gene: -; abundance: -; v_gene: TRBV13; CDR3aa: CASSASNYEQYF; CDR3nt: TGTGCCAGCAGCGCTTCGAATTACGAGCAGTACTTC
j_gene: TRBJ2-1; d_gene: TRBD1; abundance: -; v_gene: TRBV4-1; CDR3aa: CASSQDRVGQGTNEQFF; CDR3nt: TGCGCCAGCAGCCAAGATCGTGTCGGACAGGGGACCAATGAGCAGTTCTTC
j_gene: TRBJ1-2; d_gene: -; abundance: -; v_gene: TRBV6-6; CDR3aa: CASSYSIVTPYGYTF; CDR3nt: TGTGCCAGCAGTTACTCGATTGTTACCCCCTATGGCTACACCTTC
j_gene: TRBJ2-1; d_gene: -; abundance: -; v_gene: TRBV6-5; CDR3aa: CASSYWGGSEQFF; CDR3nt: TGTGCCAGCAGTTACTGGGGGGGCAGTGAGCAGTTCTTC
j_gene: TRBJ2-1; d_gene: TRBD1; abundance: -; v_gene: TRBV6-6; CDR3aa: CASRPGQGVNEQFF; CDR3nt: TGTGCCAGCAGGCCGGGGCAGGGGGTCAATGAGCAGTTCTTC
j_gene: TRBJ1-1; d_gene: -; abundance: -; v_gene: TRBV5-1; CDR3aa: CASSGFSPEAFF; CDR3nt: TGCGCCAGCAGCGGGTTCTCCCCTGAAGCTTTCTTT
j_gene: TRBJ2-5; d_gene: -; abundance: few; v_gene: TRBV6-5; CDR3aa: CASRVRELRQETQYF; CDR3nt: TGTGCCAGCAGAGTCCGGGAGTTACGCCAAGAGACCCAGTACTTC
j_gene: TRBJ2-7; d_gene: -; abundance: once; v_gene: TRBV7-6; CDR3aa: CASSSRLESYEQYF; CDR3nt: TGTGCCAGCAGCTCGCGACTAGAATCCTACGAGCAGTACTTC
j_gene: TRBJ2-7; d_gene: -; abundance: -; v_gene: TRBV2; CDR3aa: CASRAYEQYF; CDR3nt: TGTGCCAGCAGGGCCTACGAGCAGTACTTC
j_gene: TRBJ1-4; d_gene: TRBD1; abundance: -; v_gene: TRBV9; CDR3aa: CASSPGQGAVLDEKLFF; CDR3nt: TGTGCCAGCAGCCCGGGACAGGGGGCGGTTTTAGATGAAAAACTGTTTTTT
j_gene: TRBJ1-2; d_gene: -; abundance: once; v_gene: TRBV7-8; CDR3aa: CASSFAGAGGGYTF; CDR3nt: TGTGCCAGCAGCTTCGCCGGGGCAGGAGGAGGCTACACCTTC
j_gene: TRBJ2-7; d_gene: -; abundance: -; v_gene: TRBV28; CDR3aa: CASSLTVEGNRDYEQYF; CDR3nt: TGTGCCAGCAGTTTAACGGTAGAGGGGAACAGGGACTACGAGCAGTACTTC
j_gene: TRBJ2-5; d_gene: -; abundance: -; v_gene: TRBV5-8; CDR3aa: CASSRDLEETQYF; CDR3nt: TGTGCCAGCAGCAGAGACTTAGAAGAGACCCAGTACTTC
j_gene: TRBJ2-2; d_gene: TRBD1; abundance: -; v_gene: TRBV29-1; CDR3aa: CSVGTGSGELFF; CDR3nt: TGCAGCGTTGGGACAGGGTCCGGGGAGCTGTTTTTT
j_gene: TRBJ2-1; d_gene: -; abundance: -; v_gene: TRBV7-3; CDR3aa: CASSFGGSSYNEQFF; CDR3nt: TGTGCCAGCAGCTTCGGCGGAAGCTCCTACAATGAGCAGTTCTTC
j_gene: TRBJ2-1; d_gene: -; abundance: -; v_gene: TRBV7-8; CDR3aa: CASSPEGDLYNEQFF; CDR3nt: TGTGCCAGCAGCCCAGAGGGGGACTTATACAATGAGCAGTTCTTC
j_gene: TRBJ1-6; d_gene: -; abundance: -; v_gene: TRBV4-1; CDR3aa: CASSQDRGSYNSPLHF; CDR3nt: TGCGCCAGCAGCCAAGATCGGGGAAGTTATAATTCACCCCTCCACTTT
j_gene: TRBJ2-7; d_gene: -; abundance: -; v_gene: TRBV11-2; CDR3aa: CASSYSSRGDYEQYF; CDR3nt: TGTGCCAGCAGCTATTCGTCCAGGGGGGACTACGAGCAGTACTTC
j_gene: TRBJ2-2; d_gene: -; abundance: -; v_gene: TRBV6-5; CDR3aa: CASSYSIRAGTGELFF; CDR3nt: TGTGCCAGCAGTTACTCTATCAGGGCGGGCACCGGGGAGCTGTTTTTT
j_gene: TRBJ2-7; d_gene: -; abundance: -; v_gene: TRBV25-1; CDR3aa: CASSEAGSTYEQYF; CDR3nt: TGTGCCAGCAGTGAGGCAGGTTCTACCTACGAGCAGTACTTC
j_gene: TRBJ2-3; d_gene: TRBD2; abundance: -; v_gene: TRBV2; CDR3aa: CASSDSAGDSTDTQYF; CDR3nt: TGTGCCAGCAGTGACAGTGCGGGGGACAGCACAGATACGCAGTATTTT
j_gene: TRBJ1-3; d_gene: -; abundance: -; v_gene: TRBV9; CDR3aa: CASSDEVSGNTIYF; CDR3nt: TGTGCCAGCAGCGACGAGGTCTCTGGAAACACCATATATTTT
j_gene: TRBJ1-2; d_gene: -; abundance: -; v_gene: TRBV7-9; CDR3aa: CASSLGHNYGYTF; CDR3nt: TGTGCCAGCAGCTTAGGCCATAACTATGGCTACACCTTC
j_gene: TRBJ1-1; d_gene: -; abundance: -; v_gene: TRBV5-6; CDR3aa: CASSLGPLAEAFF; CDR3nt: TGTGCCAGCAGCTTGGGCCCGCTCGCTGAAGCTTTCTTT
j_gene: TRBJ1-2; d_gene: -; abundance: -; v_gene: TRBV4-3; CDR3aa: CASSHDRTRGYGYTF; CDR3nt: TGCGCCAGCAGCCACGACAGGACCCGGGGCTATGGCTACACCTTC
j_gene: TRBJ2-7; d_gene: -; abundance: -; v_gene: TRBV11-2; CDR3aa: CASSLERGRLTYEQYF; CDR3nt: TGTGCCAGCAGCTTAGAGCGGGGACGGCTAACCTACGAGCAGTACTTC
j_gene: TRBJ1-3; d_gene: -; abundance: -; v_gene: TRBV11-2; CDR3aa: CASSAATEDSGNTIYF; CDR3nt: TGTGCCAGCAGCGCAGCGACGGAAGACTCTGGAAACACCATATATTTT
j_gene: TRBJ2-7; d_gene: -; abundance: -; v_gene: TRBV11-2; CDR3aa: CASSPRPGIPTTEQYF; CDR3nt: TGTGCCAGCAGCCCCCGGCCGGGGATCCCTACGACGGAGCAGTACTTC
j_gene: TRBJ2-1; d_gene: TRBD1; abundance: -; v_gene: TRBV19; CDR3aa: CASSWTGYNEQFF; CDR3nt: TGTGCCAGTAGCTGGACAGGGTACAATGAGCAGTTCTTC
j_gene: TRBJ1-6; d_gene: TRBD1; abundance: -; v_gene: TRBV28; CDR3aa: CASSLFDRVNSPLHF; CDR3nt: TGTGCCAGCAGTTTATTCGACAGGGTGAATTCACCCCTCCACTTT
j_gene: TRBJ2-3; d_gene: TRBD1; abundance: -; v_gene: TRBV13; CDR3aa: CASSYGQGQEDTQYF; CDR3nt: TGTGCCAGCAGCTACGGACAGGGACAGGAAGATACGCAGTATTTT